Below, 25 T cell receptor beta chains from the same sample are listed, as sequenced in a study of cytomegalovirus exposure and HLA in healthy donors. This table comes from immunoSEQ multiplex PCR, and its TCRdb copy is limited to in-frame clones, with some not included. The data contain 130,000 or so clones, 85% to 90% of them seen just once; the ten biggest clones take up about 1.2%. Sequenced: PBMCs. Receptors originate from a woman in her late teens or twenties in good health and CMV-seronegative.

The V call is TRBV9, the J call TRBJ1-1; D possibly corresponds to TRBD1 (6 bases). V was cut by 3 bases and J by 10 bases, with 22 bases left in between. Germline loops: CDR1 SGDLS, CDR2 YYNGEE. This CDR3 contains 15 residues. CDR3 region: CASSGGGRSQAGAFF. Here the CDR3 DNA reads TGTGCCAGCAGCGGAGGGGGAAGGTCCCAGGCGGGAGCTTTCTTT.

A single count supports this clone. The rearrangement links TRBV7-8 to TRBJ2-7; the match to TRBD2 covers 8 bases. The V segment lost 5 bases and the J segment 3 bases; nucleotides outside the gene matches: 9. The V gene's germline CDR1 is SGHVS and CDR2 FQNEAQ. CDR3 length equals 15 residues. The CDR3 region has the DNA TGTGCCAGCAGCCTGCGCCCGGGGGGGAGCTACGAGCAGTACTTC. Encoded protein: CASSLRPGGSYEQYF.

This chain uses TRBV10-3 with TRBJ2-7; 8 bases map to TRBD1. Germline V gives CDR1 ENHRY, CDR2 SYGVKD. Germline trimming cut 10 bases from V and 2 bases from J; bases unmatched to any gene: 7. The CDR3 spans 13 residues. The CDR3 sequence is CATTQGGTYEQYF. For the CDR3, the DNA is TGTGCCACCACACAGGGGGGAACCTACGAGCAGTACTTC.

The sample holds one count of this clone. The chain recombines TRBV5-1 with TRBJ2-1, with 9 bases matching TRBD2. CDR1 is SGHRS, CDR2 YFSETQ, per germline. With 0 bases clipped from V and 1 base from J, the junction kept 8 bases outside the gene matches. The CDR3 is 18 residues long. The CDR3, as DNA: TGCGCCAGCAGCTTGGTTCCAGCGGGGGGATCTTCCTACAATGAGCAGTTCTTC. As protein: CASSLVPAGGSSYNEQFF.

The chain is built from TRBV7-3 and TRBJ1-4, with 9 bases matching TRBD1. Germline CDR1 reads SGHTA; CDR2 reads FQGTGA. With 4 bases clipped from V and 4 bases from J, the junction kept 7 bases outside the gene matches. The CDR3 is 16 residues long. CDR3: CASSSGQGRGNEKLFF. The CDR3 region has the DNA TGTGCCAGCAGCTCAGGACAGGGGCGCGGTAATGAAAAACTGTTTTTT.

The chain uses TRBV5-8 and TRBJ1-3; D remains unclear. Trimming left V 2 bases short and J 0 bases short, with 12 bases between. The CDR3 is 16 amino acids. Germline V CDR1 and CDR2: SGHTS, YDEGEE. The CDR3 DNA reads as TGTGCCAGCAGCTTAATCGGGTCGAGCTCTGGAAACACCATATATTTT. Protein: CASSLIGSSSGNTIYF.

The chain has TRBV7-8 and TRBJ1-5, with D possibly TRBD1 on 6 matching bases. The length of the CDR3 is 15 residues. The V gene lost 0 bases and the J gene lost 6 bases, with 12 bases spanning the gap. CDR1 and CDR2 from the germline V gene are SGHVS and FQNEAQ. The CDR3 loop reads CASSLAPAGAQPQHF. CDR3 DNA: TGTGCCAGCAGCTTAGCCCCGGCAGGGGCTCAGCCCCAGCATTTT.

The CDR3 loop is CASSPHPGTLNEKLFF. The CDR3 coding sequence is TGTGCCAGCAGCCCACACCCGGGAACGCTTAATGAAAAACTGTTTTTT. The rearrangement links TRBV9 to TRBJ1-4; D is unresolved. From germline, CDR1 is SGDLS and CDR2 YYNGEE. The length of the CDR3 is 16 residues. V was pared by 4 bases and J by 4 bases, with 17 bases between.

V is TRBV5-1 and J is TRBJ2-5; D remains ambiguous. The CDR3 is 17 amino acids. With 4 bases removed from V and 2 bases from J, the gap between germline ends came to 21 bases. Per the germline V gene, CDR1 is SGHRS and CDR2 is YFSETQ. CDR3 sequence (DNA): TGCGCCAGCAGCAACTATAAGGCTATACAATTTCAAGAGACCCAGTACTTC. Its translation is CASSNYKAIQFQETQYF.

The V and J genes are TRBV5-4 and TRBJ2-7; 7 bases align to TRBD1. Germline-derived CDR1 and CDR2 are SGHNT and YYREEE (reference sequence). J lost 5 bases, V lost 4 bases, and 6 bases had no gene match. The CDR3 contains 13 residues. In DNA form, the CDR3 reads TGTGCCAGCAGCACTCGGACAGGCAACGAGCAGTACTTC. Translating gives CASSTRTGNEQYF.

The rearrangement uses TRBV15 and TRBJ1-1; D is perhaps TRBD1 (5 bases). Germline loops: CDR1 LNHNV, CDR2 YYDKDF (reference sequence). V lost 0 bases and J 2 bases, leaving 10 bases between the germline ends. The CDR3 length is 15 residues. The CDR3 nucleotides read TGTGCCACCAGCAGAGACCGGGGGGTCAACACTGAAGCTTTCTTT. This translates into CATSRDRGVNTEAFF.

The gene calls are TRBV4-1 and TRBJ2-1; 7 nucleotides match TRBD2. V lost 8 bases, J lost 6 bases, and 13 bases stayed unmatched. This CDR3 contains 15 residues. The germline CDR1 and CDR2 sequences are MGHRA and YSYEKL. The CDR3 bases are TGCGCCAGCTTTGGAGCGGGACGTGGCCCCAATGAGCAGTTCTTC. This translates into CASFGAGRGPNEQFF.

The genes are TRBV28 and TRBJ1-4; TRBD1 is a possible D gene (6 bases). V was shortened by 8 bases and J by 7 bases, with 17 bases between the two germline ends. The CDR3 consists of 14 residues. CDR1 and CDR2 from the germline V gene are MDHEN and SYDVKM. CDR3 sequence: CASYPQGWGEKLFF. The CDR3 nucleotides are TGTGCCAGCTATCCTCAGGGGTGGGGTGAAAAACTGTTTTTT.

The J gene is TRBJ1-3, the V gene TRBV18; D possibly corresponds to TRBD1 (5 bases). The CDR3 covers 16 residues. Per germline, CDR1 KGHSH and CDR2 LQKENI. V lost 3 bases to trimming and J lost 0 bases, with 12 bases between them. CDR3 in amino acids: CASSPRGAVSGNTIYF. CDR3 nucleotide sequence: TGTGCCAGCTCACCTCGTGGGGCAGTCTCTGGAAACACCATATATTTT.

The chain has TRBV27 and TRBJ1-1; D gene ambiguous. Trimming left V 3 bases short and J 1 base short, with 9 bases between. The CDR3 sequence is 14 residues long. Germline CDR1 MNHEY, CDR2 SMNVEV (reference sequence). The CDR3 region has the DNA TGTGCCAGCAGTTTTACGGGAAAGAACACTGAAGCTTTCTTT. Protein product: CASSFTGKNTEAFF.

With respect to this clone: The sample holds other DNA sequences that translate to the same CDR3. V and J are TRBV5-1 and TRBJ2-7; TRBD1 aligns across 8 bases. The V gene end was trimmed by 0 bases and the J gene end by 2 bases; junction bases not matched to a gene: 1. The germline CDR1 and CDR2 sequences are SGHRS and YFSETQ. The length of the CDR3 is 14 residues. CDR3 in amino acids: CASSLGTGPYEQYF. The CDR3 DNA is TGCGCCAGCAGCTTGGGGACAGGGCCCTACGAGCAGTACTTC.

V is TRBV5-6 and J is TRBJ1-6; D call uncertain. Germline CDR1 reads SGHDT; CDR2 reads YYEEEE. Trimming pared 3 bases from V and 6 bases from J, leaving 13 bases between. The CDR3 runs to 15 residues. The CDR3 region has the DNA TGTGCCAGCAGCTCCGGGAGGGAGGGTAATTCACCCCTCCACTTT. Translating it yields CASSSGREGNSPLHF.

This clone showed up many times. CDR3 DNA: TGTGCCAGCAGGGACAGAGGGGACGAGCAGTACTTC. Amino acid sequence: CASRDRGDEQYF. The chain uses TRBV27 and TRBJ2-7; a possible D gene is TRBD1 (6 bases). This CDR3 contains 12 residues. Between the trimmed V and J ends, which lost 6 bases and 5 bases, there was a span of 11 bases. Germline V gives CDR1 MNHEY, CDR2 SMNVEV (reference sequence).

This clone was found once. The genes are TRBV5-1 and TRBJ2-4, with D perhaps matching TRBD1 (6 bases). The V end was cut by 0 bases, the J end by 9 bases, with 13 bases between. CDR3 length equals 14 residues. The germline CDR1 and CDR2 sequences are SGHRS and YFSETQ. The CDR3 nucleotides read TGCGCCAGCAGCTTGGTGTCAGGGGAAGGCATTCAGTACTTC. It specifies CASSLVSGEGIQYF. Based on the CDR3 plus reference TRBV5-1 and TRBJ2-4, the full variable domain is KAGVTQTPRYLIKTRGQQVTLSCSPISGHRSVSWYQQTPGQGLQFLFEYFSETQRNKGNFPGRFSGRQFSNSRSEMNVSTLELGDSALYLCASSLVSGEGIQYFGAGTRLSVL.

This CDR3 is CASSRIPGHGNTIYF. The CDR3 region has the DNA TGCGCCAGCAGCCGTATACCCGGACACGGAAACACCATATATTTT. This chain uses TRBV4-1 with TRBJ1-3; weak D call: TRBD1 (5 bases). The germline CDR1 and CDR2 sequences are MGHRA and YSYEKL. The CDR3 has 15 residues. Trimming stripped 4 bases from V and 4 bases from J, with 14 bases between.

The rearrangement joins TRBV18 to TRBJ2-5; D gene unclear. Between the trimmed V and J ends, which lost 2 bases and 1 base, there was a span of 8 bases. This CDR3 is 14 amino acids long. CDR1 and CDR2 (germline): KGHSH, LQKENI. The CDR3 DNA reads as TGTGCCAGCTCACCATCCCCAGGCCAAGAGACCCAGTACTTC. Protein: CASSPSPGQETQYF.

The chain uses TRBV6-1 and TRBJ1-2; TRBD1 might be the D (5 bases). The CDR3 is 13 amino acids. V was cut by 5 bases and J by 6 bases, with 13 bases left in between. Germline assignment: CDR1 MNHNS and CDR2 SASEGT. In DNA form, the CDR3 reads TGTGCCAGCAGTCTTTGGCGGGACGATGGCTACACCTTC. This translates into CASSLWRDDGYTF.

The gene calls are TRBV10-1 and TRBJ2-7, with 9 bases lining up with TRBD1. Germline CDR1 WNHNN, CDR2 SYGVQD (reference sequence). The CDR3 consists of 14 residues. Trimming removed 8 bases from V and 3 bases from J; junction bases left unmatched: 8. CDR3 in amino acids: CASRDRASLYEQYF. As DNA, the CDR3 is TGCGCCAGCCGGGACAGGGCTAGTCTCTACGAGCAGTACTTC.

This chain uses TRBV18 with TRBJ1-1; D remains unclear. The CDR3 covers 14 residues. The ends were cut back, 1 base at V and 0 bases at J, with 6 bases in the middle. Germline V gives CDR1 KGHSH, CDR2 LQKENI. In nucleotides, the CDR3 is TGTGCCAGCTCACCACAAAACATGAACACTGAAGCTTTCTTT. This encodes CASSPQNMNTEAFF. Full variable domain (outside the CDR3, taken from reference TRBV18 and TRBJ1-1): NAGVMQNPRHLVRRRGQEARLRCSPMKGHSHVYWYRQLPEEGLKFMVYLQKENIIDESGMPKERFSAEFPKEGPSILRIQQVVRGDSAAYFCASSPQNMNTEAFFGQGTRLTVV.

The chain has TRBV18 and TRBJ1-4; the match to TRBD1 covers 7 bases. Per germline, CDR1 KGHSH and CDR2 LQKENI. The trim removed 6 bases at V and 7 bases at J, leaving 5 bases unmatched. The CDR3 covers 13 residues. CDR3 nucleotides: TGTGCCAGCTCGCAGGGGGAAATTGAAAAACTGTTTTTT. Protein product: CASSQGEIEKLFF.